The next 4 T cell receptor beta chains were all read from a single sample in a study of Tregs in tolerant kidney transplant recipients. Here immunoSEQ multiplex PCR was the method, and the copy in TCRdb shows in-frame clones only, minus some. Here the sample table reports roughly 34,000 clones. The sample here was CD8+ T cells from blood, taken before the transplant. These receptors were collected from a human donor who received a combined kidney and bone marrow transplant.

The CDR3 here is CASSPGSGSSYNEQFF. The CDR3 bases that were read are TGTGCCAGTAGTCCGGGTAGCGGGAGTTCCTACAATGAG. This chain connects TRBV19 to TRBJ2-1, with TRBD2 identical over 9 bases. The read terminates 3 residues ahead of where the CDR3 ends, so the germline J gene completes it. The CDR3 has 16 residues. The germline V gene has CDR1 LNHDA and CDR2 SQIVND (reference sequence). V was clipped by 5 bases and J by 1 base; unmatched bases: 6. Together with reference TRBV19 and TRBJ2-1, the CDR3 gives the full variable domain: DGGITQSPKYLFRKEGQNVTLSCEQNLNHDAMYWYRQDPGQGLRLIYYSQIVNDFQKGDIAEGYSVSREKKESFPLTVTSAQKNPTAFYLCASSPGSGSSYNEQFFGPGTRLTVL.

Turning to this clone: The CDR3 end lies 3 residues beyond the end of the read and is filled in from the germline J gene. The gene calls are TRBV19 and TRBJ2-7; perhaps TRBD1 as D (6 bases). Germline CDR1 LNHDA, CDR2 SQIVND (reference sequence). The CDR3 has 14 amino acids. Trimming removed 3 bases at V and 3 bases at J, with 12 bases between. The CDR3 bases that were read are TGTGCCAGTAGTATGGTTGGGACAAGCTACGAG. Translation: CASSMVGTSYE. The full CDR3 protein reads CASSMVGTSYEQYF.

In the case of this clone: The read gets to within 3 residues of the CDR3 end, and the germline J gene fills in the rest. The J gene is TRBJ2-1, the V gene TRBV19, with a tentative D call TRBD2 (5 bases). The V and J ends lost 8 bases and 2 bases respectively, with 19 bases between them. The CDR3 contains 16 residues. Germline V gene lookup returns CDR1 LNHDA and CDR2 SQIVND (reference sequence). CDR3 bases read: TGTGCCAGTTCGCCTGGAGGACGGCGGGCCTACAATGAG. This encodes CASSPGGRRAYNE. The full-length CDR3 reads as CASSPGGRRAYNEQFF.

CDR3 residues: CSARDAQYPYEQYF. CDR3 DNA (partial): TGCAGTGCTAGAGATGCCCAGTATCCTTACGAG. V is TRBV20-1 and J is TRBJ2-7; D is unclear. The read terminates 3 residues before the CDR3 end, so the remaining end is supplied by the germline J gene. Germline values: CDR1 DFQATT, CDR2 SNEGSKA (reference sequence). Trimming removed 0 bases at V and 4 bases at J, with 13 bases between. This CDR3 has 14 residues.